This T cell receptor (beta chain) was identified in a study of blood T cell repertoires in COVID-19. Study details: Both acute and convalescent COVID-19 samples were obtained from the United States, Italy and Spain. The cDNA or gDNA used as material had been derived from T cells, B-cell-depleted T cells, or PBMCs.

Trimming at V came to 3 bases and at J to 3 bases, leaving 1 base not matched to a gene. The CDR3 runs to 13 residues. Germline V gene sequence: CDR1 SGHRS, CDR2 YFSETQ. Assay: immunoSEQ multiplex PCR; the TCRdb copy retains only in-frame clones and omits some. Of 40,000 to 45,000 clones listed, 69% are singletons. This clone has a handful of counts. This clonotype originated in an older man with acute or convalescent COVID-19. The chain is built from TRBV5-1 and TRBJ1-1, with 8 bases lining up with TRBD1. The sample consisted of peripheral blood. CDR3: CASSSGGYTEAFF. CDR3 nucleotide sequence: TGCGCCAGCAGCTCAGGGGGCTACACTGAAGCTTTCTTT.